The 31 T cell receptor beta chains below come from one sample, sequenced in a study of blood T cells in healthy people across ages. Sample-barcoded 5' priming and a J-beta primer mix drove a second PCR of roughly 7 to 11 cycles. TCRdb re-called the 5' RACE reads with MiXCR, one entry per CDR3 protein. The repertoire holds more than 750,000 distinct CDR3 sequences, with almost 30% as singletons. The sample was also linked to a second study, of T cells of mothers and their children.

Material for sequencing was blood. These receptors all come from a woman between 35 and 50 years old in good health.

This rearrangement joins TRBV11-2 to TRBJ1-2, with 8 positions matching TRBD1. With 5 bases clipped from V and 6 bases from J, the junction kept 2 bases outside the gene matches. The CDR3 extends over 12 amino acids. Looked up from germline, CDR1 is SGHAT and CDR2 is FQNNGV. The CDR3 region has the DNA TGTGCCAGCAGCATGGGACAGGATGGCTACACCTTC. The encoded protein is CASSMGQDGYTF. The full variable domain, completed using reference TRBV11-2 and TRBJ1-2, is EAGVAQSPRYKIIEKRQSVAFWCNPISGHATLYWYQQILGQGPKLLIQFQNNGVVDDSQLPKDRFSAERLKGVDSTLKIQPAKLEDSAVYLCASSMGQDGYTFGSGTRLTVV.

J is TRBJ1-5 and V is TRBV7-2; 8 bases map to TRBD1. V lost 2 bases, J lost 7 bases, and 7 bases stayed unmatched. CDR3 length: 15 residues. In germline, CDR1 is SGHTA, CDR2 FQGNSA. The CDR3 DNA is TGTGCCAGCAGCTTACCCACAGGGGGAGGACAGCCCCAGCATTTT. Translated: CASSLPTGGGQPQHF.

This clonotype was seen at least ten times. In DNA form, the CDR3 reads TGTGCCAGCAGTCCCTCTGAGTTCAGGGTCGACGGCTACACCTTC. Protein product: CASSPSEFRVDGYTF. The V call is TRBV28, the J call TRBJ1-2, with a tentative D call TRBD1 (5 bases). Germline V gene lookup returns CDR1 MDHEN and CDR2 SYDVKM. This CDR3 region has 15 residues. Trimming removed 5 bases at V and 8 bases at J, with 21 bases between.

This clonotype was counted ten times or more. V and J are TRBV7-9 and TRBJ1-5, with unresolved D. Per germline, CDR1 SEHNR and CDR2 FQNEAQ (reference sequence). The CDR3 sequence is 16 residues long. The V gene lost 5 bases and the J gene lost 0 bases, with 14 bases spanning the gap. As DNA, the CDR3 is TGTGCCAGCAGCCCTGTGACGGGAGGTAGCAATCAGCCCCAGCATTTT. It encodes CASSPVTGGSNQPQHF.

This clonotype was counted ten times or more. The chain couples TRBV6-6 to TRBJ1-5; no firm D call. Germline values: CDR1 MNHNY, CDR2 SVGAGI (reference sequence). Trimming removed 8 bases at V and 4 bases at J, with 12 bases between. This CDR3 region has 13 residues. The CDR3 loop is CASEEVGNQPQHF. As DNA, the CDR3 is TGTGCCAGCGAGGAGGTGGGGAATCAGCCCCAGCATTTT.

DNA of the CDR3: TGTGCCAGCAGCCCCCGTTTGGGGAATGGCTATGGCTACACCTTC. Amino acids: CASSPRLGNGYGYTF. The rearrangement joins TRBV9 to TRBJ1-2; D is unresolved. V was pared by 4 bases and J by 4 bases, with 17 bases between. Looked up from germline, CDR1 is SGDLS and CDR2 is YYNGEE. CDR3 length equals 15 residues.

This clonotype occurred many times. The rearrangement uses TRBV4-1 and TRBJ1-1; TRBD1 matches at 7 bases. Unmatched junction bases numbered 10, after V lost 3 bases and J lost 6 bases. CDR1 is MGHRA and CDR2 is YSYEKL in the germline V gene. The CDR3 runs to 15 residues. In DNA form, the CDR3 reads TGCGCCAGCAGCCAGCCGACAGGGAGTCATCCTGAAGCTTTCTTT. Translated: CASSQPTGSHPEAFF.

The chain couples TRBV7-2 to TRBJ1-2; D remains ambiguous. Per germline, CDR1 SGHTA and CDR2 FQGNSA. V lost 1 base and J 7 bases, leaving 10 bases between the germline ends. This CDR3 region has 13 residues. The CDR3 coding sequence is TGTGCCAGCAGCTTAGTTACCGAGTCTGGCTACACCTTC. Residues: CASSLVTESGYTF.

This clonotype was found many times. This chain links TRBV7-2 with TRBJ2-4, with D possibly being TRBD1 or TRBD2 (6 bases each). Germline assignment: CDR1 SGHTA and CDR2 FQGNSA. This CDR3 has 15 amino acids. V gave up 1 base and J gave up 0 bases, with 7 bases separating them. The DNA for the CDR3 is TGTGCCAGCAGCTTAGGGGGGGCAGCCAAAAACATTCAGTACTTC. It codes for CASSLGGAAKNIQYF. The entire variable domain, with the rest obtained from reference TRBV7-2 and TRBJ2-4, is as follows: GAGVSQSPSNKVTEKGKDVELRCDPISGHTALYWYRQSLGQGLEFLIYFQGNSAPDKSGLPSDRFSAERTGGSVSTLTIQRTQQEDSAVYLCASSLGGAAKNIQYFGAGTRLSVL.

The rearrangement links TRBV9 to TRBJ1-1; D possibly corresponds to TRBD1 (6 bases). Germline V CDR1 and CDR2: SGDLS, YYNGEE. The CDR3 has 14 amino acids. Trimming removed 3 bases at V and 5 bases at J, with 14 bases between. The CDR3 is CASSGQPTGTEAFF. CDR3 nucleotides: TGTGCCAGCAGCGGACAGCCAACAGGGACTGAAGCTTTCTTT. Looking up the rest from reference TRBV9 and TRBJ1-1 gives the full variable domain: DSGVTQTPKHLITATGQRVTLRCSPRSGDLSVYWYQQSLDQGLQFLIQYYNGEERAKGNILERFSAQQFPDLHSELNLSSLELGDSALYFCASSGQPTGTEAFFGQGTRLTVV.

The rearrangement joins TRBV7-9 to TRBJ2-1; TRBD2 aligns across 7 bases. Losses at the gene ends were 1 base for V and 1 base for J; bases not matched to a gene: 4. This CDR3 region has 16 residues. Germline CDR1 reads SEHNR; CDR2 reads FQNEAQ (reference sequence). This CDR3 is CASSLVPAGSYNEQFF. CDR3 DNA sequence: TGTGCCAGCAGCTTAGTCCCAGCGGGGTCCTACAATGAGCAGTTCTTC.

The CDR3 here is CASSLAFSGGELFF. CDR3 nucleotide sequence: TGTGCCAGCAGCTTAGCGTTCAGCGGCGGGGAGCTGTTTTTT. The chain employs TRBV7-2 and TRBJ2-2; a weak D match, TRBD2 (5 bases). V gave up 0 bases and J gave up 7 bases, with 9 bases separating them. There are 14 residues in the CDR3. Germline V gives CDR1 SGHTA, CDR2 FQGNSA.

Details on this clonotype: It may be a read error: a sequence one base away is much more abundant. The genes are TRBV2 and TRBJ2-1; TRBD2 matches 8 bases. V was pared by 3 bases and J by 9 bases, with 16 bases of the junction left unmatched. In germline, CDR1 is SNHLY, CDR2 FYNNEI. CDR3 length equals 17 residues. Written as DNA, the CDR3 is TGTGCCAGCAGTGACCCGATACGGGGGGGCATTTCGGGTGAGCAGTTCTTC. Amino acid sequence: CASSDPIRGGISGEQFF.

The chain joins TRBV12-3 or TRBV12-4 to TRBJ1-5; D possibly corresponds to TRBD1 (6 bases). The CDR3 loop spans 18 amino acids. Deletions cut 3 bases from V and 11 bases from J, with 29 bases between. The CDR3 nucleotides are TGTGCCAGCAGTTTTTTTCTTTGGGACACCCCGAGCCAAGTAGCCCAGCATTTT. It translates to CASSFFLWDTPSQVAQHF.

As concerns this clonotype: At one end, the junction sequence differs from germline, possibly due to a read error. CDR3 sequence (DNA): TGTGCCACCAACAGAGTGGGCAACGCCTACGAGCAGTACTTC. This sequence encodes CATNRVGNAYEQYF. The V and J genes are TRBV15 and TRBJ2-5, with unresolved D. Gene TRBJ2-7 matches the end of the DNA better, so the J call may be wrong. Germline values: CDR1 LNHNV, CDR2 YYDKDF (reference sequence). The length of the CDR3 is 14 residues.

This clonotype was detected many times. The V call is TRBV7-2, the J call TRBJ2-7, with 8 bases aligning to TRBD1. CDR3 length equals 16 residues. With 5 bases clipped from V and 1 base from J, the junction kept 10 bases outside the gene matches. In germline, CDR1 is SGHTA, CDR2 FQGNSA. The CDR3: CASSPTHGQGSYEQYF. DNA for the CDR3: TGTGCCAGCAGCCCAACCCATGGACAGGGTTCCTACGAGCAGTACTTC.

This clonotype appeared a few times. V is TRBV30 and J is TRBJ2-1, with D possibly TRBD2 on 6 matching bases. V lost 4 bases and J 10 bases, leaving 17 bases between the germline ends. CDR1 is GTSNPN and CDR2 is SVGIG in the germline V gene (reference sequence). This CDR3 comprises 13 residues. The CDR3 DNA is TGTGCCTGGACTCCATGGGGGGAAGGGGAGCAGTTCTTC. This sequence encodes CAWTPWGEGEQFF. Looking up the rest from reference TRBV30 and TRBJ2-1 gives the full variable domain: SQTIHQWPATLVQPVGSPLSLECTVEGTSNPNLYWYRQAAGRGLQLLFYSVGIGQISSEVPQNLSASRPQDRQFILSSKKLLLSDSGFYLCAWTPWGEGEQFFGPGTRLTVL.

The chain joins TRBV3-1 to TRBJ2-1, with no clear D. Germline loops: CDR1 LGHDT, CDR2 YNNKEL (reference sequence). V gave up 4 bases and J gave up 8 bases, with 24 bases separating them. The CDR3 has 17 residues. Here the CDR3 DNA reads TGTGCCAGCAGCCCCCGATTTAACGGGCTCGCAGGCGATGAGCAGTTCTTC. Its translation is CASSPRFNGLAGDEQFF.

The table lists this clonotype with a few counts. The genes are TRBV28 and TRBJ2-5; TRBD2 matches 12 bases. CDR1 MDHEN and CDR2 SYDVKM come from the germline V gene. V lost 5 bases and J lost 2; bases outside the gene matches: 3. This CDR3 has 15 residues. This CDR3 reads CASSVTSGGQETQYF. The DNA of the CDR3 is TGTGCCAGCAGTGTAACTAGCGGGGGGCAAGAGACCCAGTACTTC. The entire variable domain, with the rest obtained from reference TRBV28 and TRBJ2-5, is as follows: DVKVTQSSRYLVKRTGEKVFLECVQDMDHENMFWYRQDPGLGLRLIYFSYDVKMKEKGDIPEGYSVSREKKERFSLILESASTNQTSMYLCASSVTSGGQETQYFGPGTRLLVL.

This clonotype was seen only a few times. The J gene is TRBJ1-6, the V gene TRBV11-2; 7 bases match TRBD1. J was trimmed by 14 bases and V by 5 bases; bases with no gene match: 12. The CDR3 has 14 residues. Germline V gene data show CDR1 as SGHAT and CDR2 as FQNNGV. The CDR3 region is CASSAQGGIGTLHF. As DNA, the CDR3 is TGTGCCAGCAGCGCTCAGGGGGGGATTGGAACCCTCCACTTT. Full variable domain (rest looked up from reference TRBV11-2 and TRBJ1-6): EAGVAQSPRYKIIEKRQSVAFWCNPISGHATLYWYQQILGQGPKLLIQFQNNGVVDDSQLPKDRFSAERLKGVDSTLKIQPAKLEDSAVYLCASSAQGGIGTLHFGNGTRLTVT.

This rearrangement joins TRBV7-9 to TRBJ2-1, with 11 bases fitting TRBD2. V dropped 6 bases and J dropped 3; count of bases not matched to a gene: 7. The CDR3 has 16 residues. Germline V gene lookup returns CDR1 SEHNR and CDR2 FQNEAQ (reference sequence). The CDR3 nucleotides read TGTGCCAGCAGTACGACCGGGACTAGCGGCTACAATGAGCAGTTCTTC. It specifies CASSTTGTSGYNEQFF.

V gene TRBV7-2 combines with J gene TRBJ2-5, with D unclear. This CDR3 has 13 amino acids. Germline CDR1 is SGHTA and CDR2 is FQGNSA. The germline V and J ends were trimmed by 1 base and 4 bases, with 7 bases remaining between them. The CDR3 reads CASSLVFGETQYF. The CDR3 DNA reads as TGTGCCAGCAGCTTAGTCTTCGGAGAGACCCAGTACTTC.

This clonotype was seen a few times. An end of the junction differs from the germline gene, which may be a read error. V and J are TRBV29-1 and TRBJ2-4; tentatively, D is TRBD2 (5 bases). CDR1 and CDR2 from the germline V gene are SQVTM and ANQGSEA. The CDR3 length is 16 residues. The CDR3 here is CSVESEHLLAKNMQYF. The DNA for the CDR3 is TGCAGCGTCGAAAGTGAACATCTTCTAGCCAAAAACATGCAGTACTTC.

This rearrangement joins TRBV5-1 to TRBJ2-1; 11 bases line up with TRBD1. This CDR3 spans 15 amino acids. CDR1 SGHRS and CDR2 YFSETQ come from the germline V gene. The J segment lost 7 bases and the V segment lost 0 bases, leaving 3 bases of the junction unmatched. This CDR3 reads CASSLEGQGANEQFF. The CDR3 bases are TGCGCCAGCAGCTTGGAAGGACAGGGGGCTAATGAGCAGTTCTTC.

The chain is built from TRBV20-1 and TRBJ2-7, with TRBD1 identical over 7 bases. The germline V gene has CDR1 DFQATT and CDR2 SNEGSKA (reference sequence). The CDR3 totals 17 residues. With 3 bases clipped from V and 1 base from J, the junction kept 15 bases outside the gene matches. The CDR3 DNA reads TGCAGTGCTAGGGAACCCCCGACAGGGTATAGGTCCTACGAGCAGTACGTC. Its protein product is CSAREPPTGYRSYEQYV.

The table lists this clonotype with many counts. The chain combines TRBV28 with TRBJ2-3, with 8 bases that match TRBD2. The ends lost 7 bases at V and 5 bases at J; junction bases unmatched: 8. CDR3 size: 14 residues. CDR1 MDHEN and CDR2 SYDVKM come from the germline V gene. The CDR3 DNA is TGTGCCAGCACTATGGCGGGGGGATTAGATACGCAGTATTTT. Translation: CASTMAGGLDTQYF.

Remarks on this clonotype: Being one base from a much bigger clone, this may be a read error. CDR3 region: CVSSPGEGEQYF. CDR3 coding DNA: TGTGTCAGCAGTCCCGGGGAGGGCGAGCAGTACTTC. V and J are TRBV12-3 or TRBV12-4 and TRBJ2-5; 7 bases fit TRBD2. The J call could be wrong; TRBJ2-7 is a better fit for the DNA end. This CDR3 region has 12 residues.

Regarding this clonotype: The junction departs from germline at one end; a sequencing error may be responsible. The chain recombines TRBV18 with TRBJ2-7; possibly TRBD1 for D (6 bases). Germline V gene sequence: CDR1 KGHSH, CDR2 LQKENI. This CDR3 contains 13 residues. CDR3 sequence reads: CASSSGQNYGQYF. CDR3 sequence (DNA): TGTGCCAGCTCTTCCGGACAGAACTACGGGCAGTACTTC.

This clonotype was seen at least ten times. The V and J genes are TRBV6-5 and TRBJ2-5; the D gene is possibly TRBD1 (6 bases). This CDR3 contains 13 residues. Trimming stripped 6 bases from V and 6 bases from J, with 14 bases between. Germline CDR1 reads MNHEY; CDR2 reads SVGAGI. In nucleotides, the CDR3 is TGTGCCAGCAGCTCCCGGCAGGGGAAGACCCAGTACTTC. Its translation: CASSSRQGKTQYF.

This clonotype was counted many times. The V and J genes are TRBV29-1 and TRBJ1-1; D remains unclear. The CDR3 totals 12 residues. Germline CDR1 SQVTM, CDR2 ANQGSEA. Deletions cut 5 bases from V and 3 bases from J, with 10 bases between. The CDR3 loop reads CSVMKWDTEAFF. CDR3 DNA: TGCAGCGTTATGAAATGGGACACTGAAGCTTTCTTT.

There are a few counts of this clonotype. The CDR3 DNA follows: TGTGCCAGCAGTGAGGAACAGTCTATTAGCTACACCTTC. It is translated as CASSEEQSISYTF. J is TRBJ1-2 and V is TRBV6-1; no firm D call. CDR3 size: 13 residues. Between the trimmed V and J ends, which lost 3 bases and 9 bases, there was a span of 14 bases. Germline V CDR1 and CDR2: MNHNS, SASEGT.